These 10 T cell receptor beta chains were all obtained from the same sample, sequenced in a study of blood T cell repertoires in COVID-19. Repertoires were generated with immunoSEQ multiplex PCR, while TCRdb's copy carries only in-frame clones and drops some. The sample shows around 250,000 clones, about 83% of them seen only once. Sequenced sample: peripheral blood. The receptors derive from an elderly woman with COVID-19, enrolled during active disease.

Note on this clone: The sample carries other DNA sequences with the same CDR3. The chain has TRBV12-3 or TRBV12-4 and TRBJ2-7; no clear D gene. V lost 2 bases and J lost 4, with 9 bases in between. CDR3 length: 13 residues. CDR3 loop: CASSLSPSYEQYF. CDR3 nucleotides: TGTGCCAGCAGTTTATCCCCCTCTTACGAGCAGTACTTC.

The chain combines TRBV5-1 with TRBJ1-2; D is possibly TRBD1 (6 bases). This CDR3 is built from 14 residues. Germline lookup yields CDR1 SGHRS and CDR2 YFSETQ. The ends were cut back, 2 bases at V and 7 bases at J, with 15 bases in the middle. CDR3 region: CASSLQGGESGYTF. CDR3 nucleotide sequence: TGCGCCAGCAGCTTACAGGGTGGGGAAAGTGGCTACACCTTC.

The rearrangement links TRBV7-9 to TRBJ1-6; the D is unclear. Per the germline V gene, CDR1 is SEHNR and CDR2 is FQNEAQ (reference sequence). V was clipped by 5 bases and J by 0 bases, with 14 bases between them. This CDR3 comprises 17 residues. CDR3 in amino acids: CASSRRATSSYNSPLHF. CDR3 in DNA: TGTGCCAGCAGCCGTAGGGCCACTAGCTCCTATAATTCACCCCTCCACTTT.

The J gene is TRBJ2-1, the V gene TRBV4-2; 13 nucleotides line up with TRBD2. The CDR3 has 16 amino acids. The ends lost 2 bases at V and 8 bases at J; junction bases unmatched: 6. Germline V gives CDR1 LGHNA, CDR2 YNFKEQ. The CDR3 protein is CASSQTSGGARDEQFF. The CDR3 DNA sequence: TGTGCCAGCAGCCAAACTAGCGGGGGGGCCCGCGATGAGCAGTTCTTC.

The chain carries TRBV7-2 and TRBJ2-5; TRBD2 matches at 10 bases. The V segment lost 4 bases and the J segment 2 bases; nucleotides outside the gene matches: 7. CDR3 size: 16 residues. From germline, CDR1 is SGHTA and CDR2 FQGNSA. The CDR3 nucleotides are TGTGCCAGCAGCTATCAAACAGCGGGGGGGCAAGAGACCCAGTACTTC. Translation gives CASSYQTAGGQETQYF.

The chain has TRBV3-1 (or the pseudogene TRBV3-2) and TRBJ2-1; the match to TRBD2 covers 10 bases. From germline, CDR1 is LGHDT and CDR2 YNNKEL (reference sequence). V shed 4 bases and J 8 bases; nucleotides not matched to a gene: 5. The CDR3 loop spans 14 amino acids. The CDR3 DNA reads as TGTGCCAGCAGCCCGTGGACTAGCGGTTATGAGCAGTTCTTC. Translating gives CASSPWTSGYEQFF.

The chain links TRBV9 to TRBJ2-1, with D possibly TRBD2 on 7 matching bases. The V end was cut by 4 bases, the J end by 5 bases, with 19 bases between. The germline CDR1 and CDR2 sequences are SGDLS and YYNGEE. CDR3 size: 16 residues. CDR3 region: CASSSRPGGPNNEQFF. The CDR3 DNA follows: TGTGCCAGCAGCTCACGACCGGGGGGCCCGAACAATGAGCAGTTCTTC.

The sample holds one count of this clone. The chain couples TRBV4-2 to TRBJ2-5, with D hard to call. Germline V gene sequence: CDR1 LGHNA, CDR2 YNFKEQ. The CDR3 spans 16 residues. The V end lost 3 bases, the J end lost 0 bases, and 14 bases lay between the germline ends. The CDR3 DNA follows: TGTGCCAGCAGCCACGTGCCGGGTCTAAACCAAGAGACCCAGTACTTC. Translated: CASSHVPGLNQETQYF.

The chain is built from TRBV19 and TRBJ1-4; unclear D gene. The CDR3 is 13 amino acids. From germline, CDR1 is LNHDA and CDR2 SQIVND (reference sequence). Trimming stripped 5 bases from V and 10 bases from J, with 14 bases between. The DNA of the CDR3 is TGTGCCAGTAGTCCCTCCCCCGAGGGAAAACTGTTTTTT. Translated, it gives CASSPSPEGKLFF.

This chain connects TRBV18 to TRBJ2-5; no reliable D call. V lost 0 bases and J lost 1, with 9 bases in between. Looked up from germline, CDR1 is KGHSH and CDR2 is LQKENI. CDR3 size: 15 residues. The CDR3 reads CASSPPQRPQETQYF. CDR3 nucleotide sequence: TGTGCCAGCTCACCACCCCAGCGACCCCAAGAGACCCAGTACTTC. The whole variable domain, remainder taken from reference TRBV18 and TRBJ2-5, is NAGVMQNPRHLVRRRGQEARLRCSPMKGHSHVYWYRQLPEEGLKFMVYLQKENIIDESGMPKERFSAEFPKEGPSILRIQQVVRGDSAAYFCASSPPQRPQETQYFGPGTRLLVL.